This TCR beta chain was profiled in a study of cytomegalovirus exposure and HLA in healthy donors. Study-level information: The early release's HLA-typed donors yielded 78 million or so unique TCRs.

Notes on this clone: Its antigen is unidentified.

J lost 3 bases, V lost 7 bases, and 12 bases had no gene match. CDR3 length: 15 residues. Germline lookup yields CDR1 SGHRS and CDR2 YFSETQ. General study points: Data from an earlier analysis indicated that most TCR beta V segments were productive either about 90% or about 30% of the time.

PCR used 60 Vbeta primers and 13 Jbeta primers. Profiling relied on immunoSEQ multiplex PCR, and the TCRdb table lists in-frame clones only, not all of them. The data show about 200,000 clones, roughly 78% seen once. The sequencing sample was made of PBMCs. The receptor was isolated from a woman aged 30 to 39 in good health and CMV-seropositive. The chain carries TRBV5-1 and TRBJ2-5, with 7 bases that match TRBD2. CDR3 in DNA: TGCGCCAGCTGTGCGTGGGGGGGAGTGGAAGAGACCCAGTACTTC. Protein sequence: CASCAWGGVEETQYF.